Below are 30 T cell receptor beta chains sequenced from a single sample in a study of beta chain features in type 1 diabetes (dated by TCRdb to the late 2010s). Overall study results and their limits: In all four CD4+ subsets, TCRB CDR3 length was moderately but significantly shorter in type 1 diabetes patients.

Libraries were prepared through the immunoSEQ multiplex PCR assay. All of the isolated RNA was reverse transcribed with the High Capacity cDNA Reverse Transcription Kit, so expressed TCRB transcripts were sequenced. TCRdb took over this immuneACCESS table, retaining in-frame rearrangements with V and J assigned. Such tables are incomplete; in checked studies, under half of the missing clones stem from an unresolved V gene, and the remainder is unexplained. This sample has almost 350,000 clones in its table, and 7% to 10% of those were observed once. Roughly 1% of the sample is held by the ten biggest clonotypes. These receptors lack a known antigen. Material: central memory CD4+ T cells from blood. The receptors come from a man in his thirties or forties with type 1 diabetes.

This clone showed up many times. J is TRBJ1-5 and V is TRBV2, with D hard to call. Germline CDR1 reads SNHLY; CDR2 reads FYNNEI. The CDR3 is made up of 14 amino acids. V shed 1 base and J shed 3 bases, with 7 bases lying between them. The CDR3 reads CASSEGTPNQPQHF. Here the CDR3 DNA reads TGTGCCAGCAGTGAAGGGACTCCCAATCAGCCCCAGCATTTT.

This clone occurred a few times. This chain connects TRBV27 to TRBJ1-2; D unresolved. CDR1 is MNHEY, CDR2 SMNVEV, per germline (reference sequence). The CDR3 consists of 13 residues. With 3 bases removed from V and 1 base from J, the gap between germline ends came to 6 bases. CDR3 bases: TGTGCCAGCAGTTTCGGCGATAACTATGGCTACACCTTC. Residues: CASSFGDNYGYTF.

The rearrangement links TRBV14 to TRBJ2-7; TRBD1 or TRBD2 may be the D gene (5 bases each). Per germline, CDR1 SGHDN and CDR2 FVKESK. Deletions cut 2 bases from V and 6 bases from J, with 17 bases between. The CDR3 contains 15 residues. This CDR3 is CASSQHLRGAGEQYF. The CDR3 coding sequence is TGTGCCAGCAGCCAACACCTTAGGGGAGCAGGCGAGCAGTACTTC.

This clone was counted a few times. This chain uses TRBV21-1 with TRBJ2-2. TRBV21-1 is flagged as a pseudogene. The CDR3 runs 14 residues. The CDR3, as DNA: TGTGCCAGCAGCAAACAAAACCACCACGGGGAGCTGTTTTTT. Amino acid sequence: CASSKQNHHGELFF.

Ten or more counts support this clone. The V and J genes are TRBV7-9 and TRBJ2-3; D assignment may be TRBD1 or TRBD2 (6 bases each). Germline CDR1 and CDR2: SEHNR and FQNEAQ (reference sequence). The germline V and J ends were trimmed by 4 bases and 4 bases, with 21 bases remaining between them. CDR3 length: 17 residues. The CDR3 DNA reads as TGTGCCAGCAGCTCCCGGGTGGGACGGGGGCGGTCAGATACGCAGTATTTT. It translates to CASSSRVGRGRSDTQYF.

This clone was counted a few times. The V call is TRBV6-6, the J call TRBJ1-1; 10 nucleotides align to TRBD1. Germline V gene lookup returns CDR1 MNHNY and CDR2 SVGAGI (reference sequence). Trimming at V came to 7 bases and at J to 4 bases, leaving 6 bases not matched to a gene. The CDR3 is made up of 14 amino acids. CDR3 amino acids: CASTHRDRGTEAFF. The CDR3 DNA follows: TGTGCCAGCACGCACCGGGACAGGGGCACTGAAGCTTTCTTT.

The chain carries TRBV9 and TRBJ1-3; TRBD1 is a possible D gene (5 bases). Germline CDR1 reads SGDLS; CDR2 reads YYNGEE. The CDR3 runs 15 residues. Trimming removed 1 base from V and 4 bases from J, with 12 bases in between. In DNA form, the CDR3 reads TGTGCCAGCAGCGTACAAAGGGGCGCGGGAAACACCATATATTTT. Its protein is CASSVQRGAGNTIYF.

This clone occurred a few times. This CDR3 is also generated by other DNA sequences in the sample. The chain links TRBV5-1 to TRBJ2-3, with a possible D match to TRBD1 (5 bases). Trimming removed 4 bases at V and 6 bases at J, with 12 bases between. The CDR3 is 13 amino acids. CDR1 and CDR2 (germline): SGHRS, YFSETQ. Written as DNA, the CDR3 is TGCGCCAGCAGCCCAGGATCAGGGGATACGCAGTATTTT. Translating gives CASSPGSGDTQYF.

In its sample, this clone was seen many times. The chain carries TRBV10-3 and TRBJ1-4, with D hard to call. V lost 7 bases and J lost 5, with 11 bases in between. CDR3 length: 13 amino acids. Germline V CDR1 and CDR2: ENHRY, SYGVKD. The CDR3 spells CAITPDLNEKLFF. The DNA for the CDR3 is TGTGCCATCACCCCGGACTTGAATGAAAAACTGTTTTTT.

Only a few counts were recorded for this clone. The gene calls are TRBV7-2 and TRBJ1-5; TRBD1 might be the D (5 bases). CDR3 length equals 13 residues. V lost 5 bases to trimming and J lost 8 bases, with 13 bases between them. Germline V gene lookup returns CDR1 SGHTA and CDR2 FQGNSA. The CDR3, as DNA: TGTGCCAGCAGCCGGGGGGTGCGTGAGCCCCAGCATTTT. Protein product: CASSRGVREPQHF.

The V and J genes are TRBV6-1 and TRBJ1-1; 10 positions agree with TRBD1. The CDR3 extends over 13 amino acids. Germline V gene data show CDR1 as MNHNS and CDR2 as SASEGT. Germline trimming cut 8 bases from V and 4 bases from J; bases unmatched to any gene: 4. The CDR3 reads CASQGQGTTEAFF. The CDR3 nucleotides read TGTGCCAGCCAGGGACAGGGGACCACTGAAGCTTTCTTT.

The chain recombines TRBV2 with TRBJ1-4, with a tentative D call TRBD1 (5 bases). The CDR3 is made up of 14 amino acids. The germline CDR1 and CDR2 sequences are SNHLY and FYNNEI. V lost 3 bases, J lost 6 bases, and 11 bases lay in between. The CDR3 spells CASSDYRSDEKLFF. CDR3 nucleotides: TGTGCCAGCAGTGACTACAGGTCCGATGAAAAACTGTTTTTT. The variable domain in full, with the rest retrieved from reference TRBV2 and TRBJ1-4, is EPEVTQTPSHQVTQMGQEVILRCVPISNHLYFYWYRQILGQKVEFLVSFYNNEISEKSEIFDDQFSVERPDGSNFTLKIRSTKLEDSAMYFCASSDYRSDEKLFFGSGTQLSVL.

This clone was seen only a few times. The rearrangement links TRBV11-2 to TRBJ1-6; possible D gene TRBD1, 6 bases. V dropped 3 bases and J dropped 9 bases, with 12 bases sitting between them. Per the germline V gene, CDR1 is SGHAT and CDR2 is FQNNGV. The CDR3 runs 14 residues. Here the CDR3 reads CASSLAGGGSPLHF. The CDR3 DNA reads as TGTGCCAGCAGCTTGGCGGGGGGCGGTTCACCCCTCCACTTT.

The chain carries TRBV2 and TRBJ2-7, with D perhaps assigned TRBD1 or TRBD2 (6 bases each). The V gene lost 6 bases and the J gene lost 2 bases, with 14 bases spanning the gap. Germline loops: CDR1 SNHLY, CDR2 FYNNEI. The CDR3 sequence is 14 residues long. CDR3 in amino acids: CASSFNREAYEQYF. Here the CDR3 DNA reads TGTGCCAGCAGCTTCAACAGGGAGGCCTACGAGCAGTACTTC.

This sequence joins TRBV19 and TRBJ1-5, with 7 bases aligning to TRBD1. V lost 6 bases and J lost 6; bases outside the gene matches: 5. This CDR3 spans 13 amino acids. CDR1 is LNHDA and CDR2 is SQIVND in the germline V gene (reference sequence). The chain's CDR3 is CASRRGGTQPQHF. CDR3 DNA sequence: TGTGCCAGTAGGAGAGGGGGCACTCAGCCCCAGCATTTT.

In its sample, this clone was seen a few times. The genes are TRBV28 and TRBJ1-5; 10 bases fit TRBD1. V was pared by 4 bases and J by 6 bases, with 6 bases of the junction left unmatched. Germline CDR1 reads MDHEN; CDR2 reads SYDVKM. The CDR3 totals 15 residues. The CDR3, as DNA: TGTGCCAGCAGTTCAGAAGGGACAGGGGCTCAGCCCCAGCATTTT. Residues: CASSSEGTGAQPQHF.

The V call is TRBV20-1, the J call TRBJ2-3; no definite D call. Germline loops: CDR1 DFQATT, CDR2 SNEGSKA (reference sequence). CDR3 length: 11 amino acids. V lost 4 bases to trimming and J lost 7 bases, with 9 bases between them. Written as DNA, the CDR3 is TGCAGTGCTATATATTCGAATACGCAGTATTTT. Protein: CSAIYSNTQYF.

This chain uses TRBV7-2 with TRBJ2-1; D perhaps matches TRBD2 (5 bases). V lost 1 base and J lost 10, with 17 bases in between. Germline CDR1 and CDR2: SGHTA and FQGNSA. The CDR3 totals 15 residues. The CDR3 sequence is CASSLDPGRSLEQFF. CDR3 nucleotides: TGTGCCAGCAGCTTAGACCCGGGGAGATCCTTGGAGCAGTTCTTC.

This clone was seen a handful of times. The chain carries TRBV19 and TRBJ2-5; D is perhaps TRBD1 or TRBD2 (5 bases each). CDR1 is LNHDA and CDR2 is SQIVND in the germline V gene (reference sequence). The ends were cut back, 6 bases at V and 5 bases at J, with 16 bases in the middle. The CDR3 length is 14 residues. The CDR3 region is CASRKGPQSETQYF. The CDR3 coding sequence is TGTGCCAGTAGAAAGGGACCACAGTCGGAGACCCAGTACTTC.

This clone was picked up a small number of times. The rearrangement uses TRBV5-6 and TRBJ2-2; D unresolved. Trimming took off 3 bases at V and 0 bases at J, with 18 bases between the two ends. The germline V gene encodes CDR1 SGHDT and CDR2 YYEEEE. The CDR3 spans 18 residues. The CDR3 sequence: CASSSFAREASNTGELFF. CDR3 DNA sequence: TGTGCCAGCAGCTCCTTCGCCAGAGAGGCTTCGAACACCGGGGAGCTGTTTTTT.

The chain's CDR3 is CASSLDRDVRETQYF. The CDR3 region has the DNA TGTGCCAGCAGCTTGGACAGGGACGTAAGAGAGACCCAGTACTTC. This rearrangement joins TRBV5-6 to TRBJ2-5, with D perhaps matching TRBD1 (6 bases). Germline CDR1 and CDR2: SGHDT and YYEEEE. Trimming removed 0 bases at V and 4 bases at J, with 13 bases between. The CDR3 extends over 15 amino acids.

The CDR3 nucleotides are TGCGCCAGCAGCTTGGGCGAGAGACGCAATCAGCCCCAGCATTTT. It encodes CASSLGERRNQPQHF. The chain couples TRBV5-1 to TRBJ1-5, with D uncertain. This CDR3 contains 15 residues. V lost 0 bases and J lost 2, with 9 bases in between. In germline, CDR1 is SGHRS, CDR2 YFSETQ.

The V gene is TRBV6-5, the J gene TRBJ1-6; D ambiguous. Germline V lookup: CDR1 MNHEY, CDR2 SVGAGI. Trimming left V 0 bases short and J 7 bases short, with 13 bases between. This CDR3 is built from 16 residues. The CDR3 protein is CASSYSLGRPNSPLHF. The CDR3 nucleotides read TGTGCCAGCAGTTACTCGTTGGGCAGGCCGAATTCACCCCTCCACTTT.

This clone was observed at least ten times. The genes are TRBV18 and TRBJ2-5, with D maybe TRBD1 (6 bases). Per the germline V gene, CDR1 is KGHSH and CDR2 is LQKENI. The CDR3 is made up of 17 amino acids. The V end was cut by 2 bases, the J end by 0 bases, with 16 bases between. The DNA for the CDR3 is TGTGCCAGCTCACCAACAAGGGGGAACGCGTACCAAGAGACCCAGTACTTC. Translated, it gives CASSPTRGNAYQETQYF.

This clone occurred a few times. The genes are TRBV7-2 and TRBJ2-7; D uncertain. CDR1 and CDR2 (germline): SGHTA, FQGNSA. The CDR3 runs 14 residues. V was cut by 6 bases and J by 0 bases, with 12 bases left in between. CDR3 sequence (DNA): TGTGCCAGCAGGCCGAACCAGCTCTCCTACGAGCAGTACTTC. It specifies CASRPNQLSYEQYF.

This clone was found once. The rearrangement links TRBV15 to TRBJ2-7; D possibly uses TRBD1 or TRBD2 (6 bases each). Trimming removed 1 base from V and 6 bases from J, with 19 bases in between. In germline, CDR1 is LNHNV, CDR2 YYDKDF (reference sequence). The CDR3 totals 16 residues. In DNA form, the CDR3 reads TGTGCCACCAGCAGAGGAGGGAATCTGGGGGGCTCCGAGCAGTACTTC. Its translation is CATSRGGNLGGSEQYF. Variable domain in full (rest from reference TRBV15 and TRBJ2-7): DAMVIQNPRYQVTQFGKPVTLSCSQTLNHNVMYWYQQKSSQAPKLLFHYYDKDFNNEADTPDNFQSRRPNTSFCFLDIRSPGLGDTAMYLCATSRGGNLGGSEQYFGPGTRLTVT.

The table lists this clone with a few counts. The gene calls are TRBV2 and TRBJ2-1, with 9 bases matching TRBD2. The V gene's germline CDR1 is SNHLY and CDR2 FYNNEI. The CDR3 covers 16 residues. The V gene end was trimmed by 5 bases and the J gene end by 4 bases; junction bases not matched to a gene: 9. The CDR3 sequence is CASSYSGGNSYNEQFF. DNA of the CDR3: TGTGCCAGCAGTTACAGCGGGGGGAACTCGTACAATGAGCAGTTCTTC.

The chain is built from TRBV30 and TRBJ2-5, with TRBD1 identical over 7 bases. This CDR3 comprises 14 residues. J was trimmed by 6 bases and V by 2 bases; bases with no gene match: 9. Germline assignment: CDR1 GTSNPN and CDR2 SVGIG (reference sequence). For the CDR3, the DNA is TGTGCCTGGAGTCGAAAGGGGGCTGAAAAGACCCAGTACTTC. Translation: CAWSRKGAEKTQYF.

The chain links TRBV6-6 to TRBJ1-5; tentatively, D is TRBD1 (5 bases). Between the trimmed V and J ends, which lost 7 bases and 3 bases, there was a span of 10 bases. The CDR3 sequence is 13 residues long. Germline V gene data show CDR1 as MNHNY and CDR2 as SVGAGI (reference sequence). The CDR3 sequence is CASTRENNQPQHF. CDR3 bases: TGTGCCAGCACCAGGGAAAACAATCAGCCCCAGCATTTT.

The sample holds one count of this clone. The genes are TRBV11-2 and TRBJ2-1; TRBD1 matches at 9 bases. Germline V gene data show CDR1 as SGHAT and CDR2 as FQNNGV. V shed 1 base and J 4 bases; nucleotides not matched to a gene: 8. The CDR3 is made up of 17 amino acids. CDR3 sequence: CASSLVGTGNQYNEQFF. CDR3 nucleotides: TGTGCCAGCAGCTTAGTTGGGACAGGGAATCAGTACAATGAGCAGTTCTTC.